This T cell receptor beta chain was sequenced during a study of CD8+ T cells in alopecia areata. After isolation, RNA underwent reverse transcription to generate cDNA as the sequencing template. The protocol was immunoSEQ multiplex PCR, while the TCRdb copy is restricted to in-frame clones and leaves out a portion. The repertoire holds 150,000 to 250,000 clones, 55% to 70% seen once, with 5.5% in the top ten. Specified treatment: oral pan-JAK inhibitor, 5-10 mg twice daily. Samples from alopecia areata patients were lesional scalp punch biopsies and peripheral blood. This clone was detected only a few times. Its specificity is not known. General study points: Scalp lesions, especially in alopecia totalis/universalis, had higher clonality than normal scalp. The treated group had a single nonresponder, limiting CD8+ expansion-response conclusions.

The receptor was isolated from a human donor with alopecia areata. This sample comprised CD4+ T cells sorted from blood, obtained at week 24, from a patient treated with tofacitinib.

The CDR3 region has the DNA TGTGCCAGCACACAGCCCCAAGAGACCCAGTACTTC. It codes for CASTQPQETQYF. The chain joins TRBV2 to TRBJ2-5, with D hard to call. This CDR3 comprises 12 residues. Trimming stripped 7 bases from V and 1 base from J, with 7 bases between. Germline CDR1 is SNHLY and CDR2 is FYNNEI.